This T cell receptor (beta chain) was identified during a study of OX40 agonist ivuxolimab in advanced cancers. Study information: Ivuxolimab, an agonistic anti-OX40 (CD134) antibody, was given to patients. Earlier anti-PD-1, anti-PD-L1 or anti-CTLA-4 therapy was permitted; about 38% had received some. Those treated in dose escalation had hepatocellular carcinoma, melanoma, renal cell cancer or head and neck cancer.

Profiled with immunoSEQ multiplex PCR; TCRdb holds only in-frame clones, not every one. The sample lists under 15,000 clones; about 90% were seen once. With respect to this clone: The target antigen is unknown.

Whole-study results and caveats: Clonal expansion in partial responders at 0.1-3.0 mg/kg ranked among the lowest.

The germline V and J ends were trimmed by 3 bases and 3 bases, with 3 bases remaining between them. Germline CDR1 SGHVS, CDR2 FNYEAQ. CDR3 length: 11 amino acids. The V gene is TRBV7-6, the J gene TRBJ2-7; D ambiguous. The receptor was derived from an adult with an advanced solid tumor such as melanoma, head and neck, liver or kidney cancer. The specimen comprised CD4+ or CD8+ T cells sorted from blood, sampled in a trial of the OX40 agonist ivuxolimab. CDR3 sequence (DNA): TGTGCCAGCAGCTTGGACTACGAGCAGTACTTC. This encodes CASSLDYEQYF.